In this sample, the clone carrying this T cell receptor (beta chain) turned up a few times. What it binds is not known. The sample belongs to a study of blood T cells in healthy people across ages. Study-wide results and caveats: Versus aged donors, long-lived donors had higher diversity and more naive CD4+ cells. Diversity of TCR beta correlated strongly with naive T cell percentage.

A second PCR of about 7 to 12 cycles used a sample-barcoded 5' primer and a J-beta primer mix. The authors tagged each cDNA molecule using a template-switch adaptor with 12 random nucleotides. MiXCR, applied by TCRdb to the 5' RACE reads, yields one record per CDR3 protein. The data contain 1.5 million to 2 million distinct CDR3 sequences, about two fifths of them seen just once; the ten biggest clones take up around 23%. This CDR3 region has 16 residues. The V segment lost 7 bases and the J segment 5 bases; nucleotides outside the gene matches: 10. CDR1 and CDR2 (germline): SNHLY, FYNNEI. This clonotype was obtained from a human donor in good health. The chain combines TRBV2 with TRBJ2-1; TRBD2 agrees at 11 bases. Sequencing was carried out using blood. The CDR3 sequence is CASIGFLAGGHNEQFF. CDR3 nucleotide sequence: TGTGCCAGCATTGGGTTCCTAGCGGGGGGTCACAATGAGCAGTTCTTC.